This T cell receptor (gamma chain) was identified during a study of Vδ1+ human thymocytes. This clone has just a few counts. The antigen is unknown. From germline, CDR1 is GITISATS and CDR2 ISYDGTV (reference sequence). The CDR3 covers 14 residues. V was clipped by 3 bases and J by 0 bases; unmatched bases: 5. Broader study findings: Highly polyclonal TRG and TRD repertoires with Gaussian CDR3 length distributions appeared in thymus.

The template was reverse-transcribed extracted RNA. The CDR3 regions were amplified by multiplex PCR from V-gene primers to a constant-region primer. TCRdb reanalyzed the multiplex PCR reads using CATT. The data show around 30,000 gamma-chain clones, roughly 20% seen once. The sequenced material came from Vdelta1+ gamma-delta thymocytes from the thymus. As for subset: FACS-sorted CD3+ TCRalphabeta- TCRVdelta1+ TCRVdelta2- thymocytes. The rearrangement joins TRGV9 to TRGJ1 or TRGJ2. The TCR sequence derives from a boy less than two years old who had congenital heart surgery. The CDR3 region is CALWESLNYYKKLF. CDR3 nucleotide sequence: TGTGCCTTGTGGGAGTCCTTGAATTATTATAAGAAACTCTTT.